This entry lists 30 T cell receptor beta chains sequenced from one sample in a study of blood T cell repertoires in COVID-19. Method: immunoSEQ multiplex PCR; TCRdb's copy keeps in-frame clones and lacks some. The repertoire has fewer than 100,000 clones, about 82% of them found once; the top ten carry around a tenth. Sequenced: peripheral blood. These receptors all come from a man aged 45 to 65 with COVID-19, enrolled during active disease.

This clone came up many times. The chain combines TRBV2 with TRBJ2-3; 9 bases are shared with TRBD1. Losses at the gene ends were 6 bases for V and 1 base for J; bases not matched to a gene: 5. Germline V gene lookup returns CDR1 SNHLY and CDR2 FYNNEI. CDR3 length: 15 amino acids. The CDR3 sequence is CASRQNRGRTDTQYF. In nucleotides, the CDR3 is TGTGCCAGCAGACAGAACAGGGGGCGCACAGATACGCAGTATTTT.

V is TRBV6-5 and J is TRBJ1-5; no reliable D call. CDR3 length: 15 amino acids. The germline V gene has CDR1 MNHEY and CDR2 SVGAGI. The V gene lost 4 bases and the J gene lost 7 bases, with 17 bases spanning the gap. As DNA, the CDR3 is TGTGCCAGCAGTTCCACGGGAGCGGTGACCCAGCCCCAGCATTTT. It specifies CASSSTGAVTQPQHF.

The chain recombines TRBV28 with TRBJ2-7; 9 bases align to TRBD1. Germline lookup yields CDR1 MDHEN and CDR2 SYDVKM. The length of the CDR3 is 13 residues. J was trimmed by 4 bases and V by 7 bases; bases with no gene match: 5. The CDR3 coding sequence is TGTGCCAGCATAGACAGGGGGTTATACGAGCAGTACTTC. Translation: CASIDRGLYEQYF.

The gene calls are TRBV6-5 and TRBJ1-5; 7 bases are shared with TRBD1. The CDR3 consists of 14 residues. Germline V lookup: CDR1 MNHEY, CDR2 SVGAGI. The V and J ends lost 5 bases and 7 bases, in that order; junction bases with no gene match: 8. CDR3 DNA sequence: TGTGCCAGCAGTCAGGGGACAGTGGAACAGCCCCAGCATTTT. Its translation: CASSQGTVEQPQHF.

The chain has TRBV4-1 and TRBJ2-3; tentative D call: TRBD1 (6 bases). Trimming cost V 4 bases and J 5 bases, with 10 bases left between them. The CDR3 runs 13 residues. The germline CDR1 and CDR2 sequences are MGHRA and YSYEKL. The chain's CDR3 is CASSLGHRDTQYF. The CDR3 nucleotides are TGCGCCAGCAGCCTGGGACACAGAGATACGCAGTATTTT.

The chain carries TRBV5-5 and TRBJ2-5; D might be TRBD2 (5 bases). The CDR3 is 14 residues long. Trimming left V 3 bases short and J 2 bases short, with 11 bases between. Germline values: CDR1 SGHKS, CDR2 YYEKEE (reference sequence). The CDR3 sequence is CASSSLTGQETQYF. Written as DNA, the CDR3 is TGTGCCAGCAGCTCACTGACGGGGCAAGAGACCCAGTACTTC.

V usage is TRBV6-2 or TRBV6-3 and J usage is TRBJ1-5; no reliable D call. V was shortened by 3 bases and J by 0 bases, with 12 bases between the two germline ends. The CDR3 length is 16 residues. Germline lookup yields CDR1 MNHEY and CDR2 SVGEGT. CDR3 in DNA: TGTGCCAGCAGTTATCGCGCGCACCTTAGCAATCAGCCCCAGCATTTT. It encodes CASSYRAHLSNQPQHF.

Here the CDR3 reads CASRREGLQGDTQYF. CDR3 nucleotide sequence: TGTGCCAGCAGGAGGGAGGGGCTTCAGGGAGATACGCAGTATTTT. The genes are TRBV7-3 and TRBJ2-3; 7 nucleotides line up with TRBD2. The CDR3 has 15 amino acids. Germline trimming cut 6 bases from V and 5 bases from J; bases unmatched to any gene: 11. Germline V gives CDR1 SGHTA, CDR2 FQGTGA.

The chain is built from TRBV30 and TRBJ1-1; a weak D match, TRBD1 (6 bases). Germline values: CDR1 GTSNPN, CDR2 SVGIG (reference sequence). V lost 1 base and J lost 4, with 16 bases in between. CDR3 size: 15 residues. The CDR3 region is CAWSEGGAAGTEAFF. CDR3 DNA sequence: TGTGCCTGGAGTGAGGGGGGGGCGGCTGGCACTGAAGCTTTCTTT.

J is TRBJ1-2 and V is TRBV3-1 (or the pseudogene TRBV3-2), with D maybe TRBD1 (6 bases). Looked up from germline, CDR1 is LGHDT and CDR2 is YNNKEL (reference sequence). V was trimmed by 4 bases and J by 7 bases, leaving 19 bases between them. The CDR3 is 15 amino acids. The CDR3, as DNA: TGTGCCAGCAGCCCTACCCTACAGGGAGTTCGTGGCTACACCTTC. The encoded protein is CASSPTLQGVRGYTF.

The V gene is TRBV6-2 or TRBV6-3, the J gene TRBJ1-6, with 7 bases identical to TRBD1. This CDR3 has 16 residues. The V segment lost 5 bases and the J segment 7 bases; nucleotides outside the gene matches: 11. Germline CDR1 and CDR2: MNHEY and SVGEGT. The CDR3, as DNA: TGTGCCAGCAGTCGCTTCGGGACAGCTGAGAATTCACCCCTCCACTTT. This encodes CASSRFGTAENSPLHF.

The chain couples TRBV5-6 to TRBJ1-1; TRBD1 matches at 9 bases. CDR1 is SGHDT and CDR2 is YYEEEE in the germline V gene. The CDR3 extends over 15 amino acids. The V gene end was trimmed by 4 bases and the J gene end by 1 base; junction bases not matched to a gene: 5. The CDR3 region has the DNA TGTGCCAGCAGCAAGCCGACAGGGGGGAACACTGAAGCTTTCTTT. As protein: CASSKPTGGNTEAFF.

V is TRBV28 and J is TRBJ2-5; D might be TRBD2 (5 bases). Trimming cost V 3 bases and J 5 bases, with 13 bases left between them. The CDR3 is 14 residues long. Germline V gene sequence: CDR1 MDHEN, CDR2 SYDVKM. The CDR3 protein is CASSFTVSGETQYF. The CDR3, as DNA: TGTGCCAGCAGTTTCACAGTCTCGGGGGAGACCCAGTACTTC. The full variable domain, in which reference TRBV28 and TRBJ2-5 provide the parts outside the CDR3, is DVKVTQSSRYLVKRTGEKVFLECVQDMDHENMFWYRQDPGLGLRLIYFSYDVKMKEKGDIPEGYSVSREKKERFSLILESASTNQTSMYLCASSFTVSGETQYFGPGTRLLVL.

The V and J genes are TRBV28 and TRBJ2-1, with 7 nucleotides matching TRBD1. V lost 6 bases and J lost 7; bases outside the gene matches: 12. The CDR3 extends over 15 amino acids. Per germline, CDR1 MDHEN and CDR2 SYDVKM. This CDR3 reads CASRPSGTATNEQFF. CDR3 in DNA: TGTGCCAGCAGACCCTCCGGGACAGCCACAAATGAGCAGTTCTTC.

Here the CDR3 reads CATSLGQGGTQYF. The CDR3 region has the DNA TGTGCCACCAGCCTAGGGCAGGGGGGGACCCAGTACTTC. The chain joins TRBV24-1 to TRBJ2-5; D may be TRBD1 (7 bases). CDR1 and CDR2 (germline): KGHDR, SFDVKD. Trimming stripped 7 bases from V and 7 bases from J, with 15 bases between. This CDR3 is built from 13 residues.

V usage is TRBV18 and J usage is TRBJ1-5, with D unclear. In germline, CDR1 is KGHSH, CDR2 LQKENI. The V end was cut by 6 bases, the J end by 0 bases, with 9 bases between. This CDR3 spans 14 amino acids. CDR3 protein: CASSPEPSNQPQHF. CDR3 bases: TGTGCCAGCTCCCCCGAGCCTAGCAATCAGCCCCAGCATTTT.

This clone has more than one count but fewer than ten. The gene calls are TRBV7-6 and TRBJ2-2; a possible D gene is TRBD2 (5 bases). The V end lost 6 bases, the J end lost 0 bases, and 11 bases lay between the germline ends. The CDR3 contains 15 residues. Germline values: CDR1 SGHVS, CDR2 FNYEAQ. The CDR3 DNA reads TGTGCCAGCAGGCTCAGCGGAGCGAACACCGGGGAGCTGTTTTTT. Protein product: CASRLSGANTGELFF.

The chain employs TRBV7-8 and TRBJ1-1; 7 nucleotides agree with TRBD1. V was clipped by 3 bases and J by 5 bases; unmatched bases: 6. Germline assignment: CDR1 SGHVS and CDR2 FQNEAQ. CDR3 length equals 14 residues. The CDR3 spells CASSLKRGRTEAFF. Here the CDR3 DNA reads TGTGCCAGCAGCTTGAAAAGGGGGCGAACTGAAGCTTTCTTT.

The rearrangement uses TRBV7-3 and TRBJ1-5, with 11 bases identical to TRBD1. V lost 5 bases, J lost 0 bases, and 3 bases stayed unmatched. The CDR3 runs 16 residues. Germline CDR1 is SGHTA and CDR2 is FQGTGA. CDR3 amino acids: CASSPGQGDSNQPQHF. The CDR3 DNA follows: TGTGCCAGCAGCCCGGGACAGGGGGATAGCAATCAGCCCCAGCATTTT. The full variable domain, with the rest looked up from reference TRBV7-3 and TRBJ1-5, is GAGVSQTPSNKVTEKGKYVELRCDPISGHTALYWYRQSLGQGPEFLIYFQGTGAADDSGLPNDRFFAVRPEGSVSTLKIQRTERGDSAVYLCASSPGQGDSNQPQHFGDGTRLSIL.

This chain connects TRBV12-3 or TRBV12-4 to TRBJ2-5, with D unclear. The CDR3 consists of 13 residues. Trimming took 6 bases from V and 4 from J, leaving 12 bases between them. The chain's CDR3 is CASSHQNTETQYF. CDR3 sequence (DNA): TGTGCCAGCAGCCACCAAAACACAGAGACCCAGTACTTC.

The V gene is TRBV30, the J gene TRBJ2-2, with 7 bases aligning to TRBD1. The CDR3 has 13 amino acids. The trim removed 5 bases at V and 5 bases at J, leaving 5 bases unmatched. Germline V gene sequence: CDR1 GTSNPN, CDR2 SVGIG (reference sequence). The CDR3 is CAWDRAGTGELFF. The CDR3, as DNA: TGTGCCTGGGACAGGGCAGGAACCGGGGAGCTGTTTTTT.

The V gene is TRBV13, the J gene TRBJ2-1; 12 bases map to TRBD2. V was clipped by 5 bases and J by 4 bases; unmatched bases: 6. The V gene's germline CDR1 is PRHDT and CDR2 FYEKMQ (reference sequence). The CDR3 totals 16 residues. CDR3 amino acids: CASSPRLAGVYNEQFF. The DNA for the CDR3 is TGTGCCAGCAGCCCGAGACTAGCGGGAGTGTACAATGAGCAGTTCTTC. Looking up the rest from reference TRBV13 and TRBJ2-1 gives the full variable domain: AAGVIQSPRHLIKEKRETATLKCYPIPRHDTVYWYQQGPGQDPQFLISFYEKMQSDKGSIPDRFSAQQFSDYHSELNMSSLELGDSALYFCASSPRLAGVYNEQFFGPGTRLTVL.

The V and J genes are TRBV6-5 and TRBJ2-5; 7 bases agree with TRBD1. V was clipped by 7 bases and J by 9 bases; unmatched bases: 8. The germline CDR1 and CDR2 sequences are MNHEY and SVGAGI. The CDR3 extends over 12 amino acids. The CDR3: CASTITRGPQYF. In DNA form, the CDR3 reads TGTGCCAGCACCATAACGAGGGGGCCCCAGTACTTC.

This clone was recorded only once. This sequence joins TRBV19 and TRBJ1-5, with D possibly matching TRBD1 (5 bases). Germline CDR1 LNHDA, CDR2 SQIVND (reference sequence). The CDR3 contains 16 residues. V dropped 5 bases and J dropped 0 bases, with 14 bases sitting between them. This chain's CDR3 is CASSFGGPGSNQPQHF. The CDR3 DNA reads TGTGCCAGTAGTTTCGGGGGACCGGGTAGCAATCAGCCCCAGCATTTT.

The chain has TRBV5-1 and TRBJ2-3; the match to TRBD1 covers 7 bases. The junction had 8 bases not matched to a gene; V was cut back by 0 bases and J by 4 bases. This CDR3 spans 16 amino acids. Germline CDR1 SGHRS, CDR2 YFSETQ. The CDR3 region is CASSLDKPDRADTQYF. The CDR3 DNA reads as TGCGCCAGCAGCTTGGACAAACCTGACAGGGCAGATACGCAGTATTTT.

This clone is a singleton in its sample. V is TRBV6-5 and J is TRBJ2-1; TRBD1 aligns across 10 bases. V shed 6 bases, J shed 7 bases, and the junction held 3 bases outside the gene matches. The CDR3 is made up of 13 amino acids. Germline V lookup: CDR1 MNHEY, CDR2 SVGAGI. CDR3 region: CASRRQGANEQFF. DNA for the CDR3: TGTGCCAGCAGAAGACAGGGGGCGAATGAGCAGTTCTTC.

V and J are TRBV15 and TRBJ2-5, with 8 bases fitting TRBD2. CDR1 and CDR2 (germline): LNHNV, YYDKDF (reference sequence). CDR3 length: 15 amino acids. V shed 0 bases and J 4 bases; nucleotides not matched to a gene: 4. DNA for the CDR3: TGTGCCACCAGCAGAGATAAGGCGGGAGGAGAGACCCAGTACTTC. Amino acids: CATSRDKAGGETQYF.

The V gene is TRBV6-4, the J gene TRBJ2-3, with 8 positions matching TRBD1. The CDR3 runs 14 residues. Germline CDR1 and CDR2: MRHNA and SNTAGT. V trimming: 4 bases; J trimming: 3 bases; junction bases outside the gene matches: 3. This CDR3 is CASSAGGDTDTQYF. Here the CDR3 DNA reads TGTGCCAGCAGTGCAGGGGGCGATACAGATACGCAGTATTTT.

The V and J genes are TRBV30 and TRBJ1-6; TRBD1 matches 7 bases. CDR3 length: 14 residues. J gave up 6 bases and V 3 bases, and 5 bases lay outside the gene matches. Germline V CDR1 and CDR2: GTSNPN, SVGIG (reference sequence). The CDR3 nucleotides read TGTGCCTGGAGCCTCGGGACAGTTAATTCACCCCTCCACTTT. This encodes CAWSLGTVNSPLHF.

CDR3 DNA sequence: TGTGCCAGCAGCCCAGCGGAGGTTACGAGGTTCTTT. Its translation: CASSPAEVTRFF. V gene TRBV9 combines with J gene TRBJ1-1; no clear D. This CDR3 has 12 amino acids. Trimming took 4 bases from V and 14 from J, leaving 18 bases between them. Germline assignment: CDR1 SGDLS and CDR2 YYNGEE.